These 26 T cell receptor beta chains were sequenced from one sample in a study of PD-1 blockade in classical Hodgkin lymphoma (TCRdb year 2020). Library preparation employed the immunoSEQ multiplex PCR assay. TCRdb carries this immuneACCESS record with in-frame sequences only. Its versions omit some clonotypes, under half of them owing to an unresolved V gene in the studies checked, with the rest unexplained. The sample table records around 17,000 clones; about 85% of these occur just once. Together, the top ten hold 1% of the sample. The sample's time point label, decoded: cycle 1 day 1 (C1D1), immediately before nivolumab initiation. Every trial patient had relapsed after autologous stem cell transplantation, and cohorts A, B and C differed in prior brentuximab vedotin exposure. CD4+ T cells were purified from thawed PBMCs by magnetic negative selection with a Miltenyi CD4+ T cell isolation kit.

The source material was CD4+ T cells from blood, sampled at baseline. These receptors all come from a human donor with classical Hodgkin lymphoma.

The chain uses TRBV2 and TRBJ1-5, with D possibly TRBD1 on 5 matching bases. V lost 6 bases, J lost 6 bases, and 12 bases lay in between. This CDR3 has 13 amino acids. Germline loops: CDR1 SNHLY, CDR2 FYNNEI. The CDR3 DNA is TGTGCCAGCAGGAGGGCCAGGGCTCAGCCCCAGCATTTT. Its protein product is CASRRARAQPQHF.

This chain links TRBV6-1 with TRBJ1-5; no clear D. V lost 2 bases and J lost 9, with 8 bases in between. The length of the CDR3 is 12 residues. Germline V lookup: CDR1 MNHNS, CDR2 SASEGT. CDR3 amino acids: CASSEPPLPQHF. As DNA, the CDR3 is TGTGCCAGCAGTGAACCCCCCCTGCCCCAGCATTTT.

This chain uses TRBV9 with TRBJ2-1; no reliable D call. This CDR3 is built from 14 residues. V lost 3 bases and J lost 7, with 14 bases in between. Germline V gives CDR1 SGDLS, CDR2 YYNGEE. The CDR3 protein is CASSEDGLRNEQFF. CDR3 bases: TGTGCCAGCAGCGAGGACGGCCTACGTAATGAGCAGTTCTTC.

As DNA, the CDR3 is TGTGCCATCAGTGAGTCGGCAGCGAAGAATGAAAAACTGTTTTTT. This sequence encodes CAISESAAKNEKLFF. This chain links TRBV10-3 with TRBJ1-4; no clear D gene. This CDR3 has 15 amino acids. The V end was cut by 0 bases, the J end by 5 bases, with 10 bases between. Germline lookup yields CDR1 ENHRY and CDR2 SYGVKD.

This chain uses TRBV11-2 with TRBJ2-2; 8 bases are a match to TRBD1. V was pared by 5 bases and J by 4 bases, with 9 bases of the junction left unmatched. Germline V gene lookup returns CDR1 SGHAT and CDR2 FQNNGV. The CDR3 has 16 amino acids. The CDR3, as DNA: TGTGCCAGCAGCCTTCTGACAGGGGCGAGCACCGGGGAGCTGTTTTTT. This codes for CASSLLTGASTGELFF.

The V call is TRBV28, the J call TRBJ2-6; 7 bases fit TRBD1. V lost 10 bases, J lost 2 bases, and 8 bases stayed unmatched. The germline gives CDR1 MDHEN, CDR2 SYDVKM. CDR3 length: 15 residues. The chain's CDR3 is CATSPTGAGANVLTF. In DNA, the CDR3 is TGTGCCACCTCCCCCACAGGGGCTGGGGCCAACGTCCTGACTTTC. Looking up the rest from reference TRBV28 and TRBJ2-6 gives the full variable domain: DVKVTQSSRYLVKRTGEKVFLECVQDMDHENMFWYRQDPGLGLRLIYFSYDVKMKEKGDIPEGYSVSREKKERFSLILESASTNQTSMYLCATSPTGAGANVLTFGAGSRLTVL.

The chain joins TRBV4-1 to TRBJ2-7, with 7 bases that match TRBD1. With V trimmed by 9 bases and J by 4 bases, 12 bases remained unmatched. CDR1 is MGHRA, CDR2 YSYEKL, per germline. The CDR3 contains 14 residues. As DNA, the CDR3 is TGCGCCAGTCCTGAGGGGACAGAACTTTACGAGCAGTACTTC. This codes for CASPEGTELYEQYF.

The J gene is TRBJ2-3, the V gene TRBV5-1; 12 bases are a match to TRBD2. After removal of 4 bases from V and 4 bases from J, the junction contained 7 bases not matched to a gene. Germline CDR1 reads SGHRS; CDR2 reads YFSETQ. The CDR3 runs to 16 residues. The CDR3 reads CASSPGLAGQADTQYF. For the CDR3, the DNA is TGCGCCAGCAGCCCCGGACTAGCGGGGCAGGCAGATACGCAGTATTTT.

The chain combines TRBV27 with TRBJ2-3; D ambiguous. CDR1 MNHEY and CDR2 SMNVEV come from the germline V gene (reference sequence). V lost 5 bases and J lost 2, with 11 bases in between. There are 14 residues in the CDR3. Here the CDR3 DNA reads TGTGCCAGCAGTGATACCGGGCTCACAGATACGCAGTATTTT. As protein: CASSDTGLTDTQYF.

The chain uses TRBV5-6 and TRBJ2-5; D is perhaps TRBD1 or TRBD2 (5 bases each). Germline loops: CDR1 SGHDT, CDR2 YYEEEE. The CDR3 consists of 16 residues. Trimming removed 5 bases from V and 4 bases from J, with 21 bases in between. In DNA, the CDR3 is TGTGCCAGCAGACTACCGGGACGGGAAAGCGGAGAGACCCAGTACTTC. Translation gives CASRLPGRESGETQYF.

The chain is built from TRBV4-2 and TRBJ2-5; possible D gene TRBD1, 6 bases. V was shortened by 0 bases and J by 5 bases, with 16 bases between the two germline ends. The CDR3 is made up of 16 amino acids. The germline gives CDR1 LGHNA, CDR2 YNFKEQ. The CDR3 nucleotides read TGTGCCAGCAGCCAAGATGACCAGACAGGTGGGGAGACCCAGTACTTC. This encodes CASSQDDQTGGETQYF.

The chain employs TRBV6-1 and TRBJ2-3, with TRBD2 matching 7 bases. Unmatched junction bases numbered 7, after V lost 5 bases and J lost 2 bases. The CDR3 has 15 residues. The germline V gene encodes CDR1 MNHNS and CDR2 SASEGT. The CDR3 is CASSMERGFTDTQYF. The CDR3 region has the DNA TGTGCCAGCAGTATGGAGCGGGGTTTCACAGATACGCAGTATTTT.

The chain is built from TRBV7-9 and TRBJ2-7; the match to TRBD2 covers 9 bases. This CDR3 has 15 amino acids. Germline V gene sequence: CDR1 SEHNR, CDR2 FQNEAQ (reference sequence). Trimming cost V 1 base and J 2 bases; bases outside gene matches: 3. Here the CDR3 reads CASSLEGTSTYEQYF. The CDR3 nucleotides are TGTGCCAGCAGCTTAGAGGGGACTAGCACCTACGAGCAGTACTTC.

The V and J genes are TRBV29-1 and TRBJ1-3; D gene ambiguous. The CDR3 sequence is 13 residues long. Trimming left V 3 bases short and J 3 bases short, with 9 bases between. Germline CDR1 SQVTM, CDR2 ANQGSEA. The CDR3 DNA follows: TGCAGCGTTGATGGCAGCCTTGGAAACACCATATATTTT. Protein sequence: CSVDGSLGNTIYF.

The V and J genes are TRBV7-8 and TRBJ2-5; the match to TRBD2 covers 7 bases. This CDR3 has 17 amino acids. J lost 5 bases, V lost 1 base, and 13 bases had no gene match. Germline V gene data show CDR1 as SGHVS and CDR2 as FQNEAQ. The CDR3 region has the DNA TGTGCCAGCAGCTTAGGCCCTTATTTCACTAGCGCGGAGACCCAGTACTTC. Translation: CASSLGPYFTSAETQYF.

The V call is TRBV10-3, the J call TRBJ1-2; no definite D call. This CDR3 spans 14 amino acids. Germline V CDR1 and CDR2: ENHRY, SYGVKD. V gave up 10 bases and J gave up 3 bases, with 18 bases separating them. Here the CDR3 DNA reads TGTGCCACCCGAGCGGGAGGGCAGGACTATGGCTACACCTTC. Its protein product is CATRAGGQDYGYTF.

The CDR3 sequence is CASSFSGLSGGARLEQYF. CDR3 nucleotides: TGTGCCAGCAGCTTTTCAGGCCTTAGCGGGGGGGCCCGGCTCGAGCAGTACTTC. The rearrangement joins TRBV11-3 to TRBJ2-7; TRBD2 agrees at 11 bases. The junction had 16 bases not matched to a gene; V was cut back by 3 bases and J by 6 bases. There are 18 residues in the CDR3. Germline values: CDR1 SGHNT, CDR2 YENEEA.

V usage is TRBV7-2 and J usage is TRBJ2-7; TRBD2 matches at 15 bases. The CDR3 is made up of 15 amino acids. CDR1 SGHTA and CDR2 FQGNSA come from the germline V gene. Trimming at V came to 5 bases and at J to 3 bases, leaving 2 bases not matched to a gene. The CDR3 is CASSTGLAGGYEQYF. The CDR3 DNA sequence: TGTGCCAGCAGCACGGGACTAGCGGGGGGCTACGAGCAGTACTTC.

The chain joins TRBV6-6 to TRBJ2-2; D perhaps matches TRBD2 (6 bases). Germline-derived CDR1 and CDR2 are MNHNY and SVGAGI (reference sequence). Trimming pared 7 bases from V and 9 bases from J, leaving 24 bases between. The CDR3 consists of 16 residues. CDR3 sequence: CASTQSTGGERWELFF. The CDR3 coding sequence is TGTGCCAGCACCCAATCTACTGGAGGGGAGAGGTGGGAGCTGTTTTTT.

The V gene is TRBV28, the J gene TRBJ2-7; 8 bases line up with TRBD1. The CDR3 length is 14 residues. The J segment lost 2 bases and the V segment lost 6 bases, leaving 6 bases of the junction unmatched. Germline CDR1 and CDR2: MDHEN and SYDVKM. CDR3 protein: CASRPGQGPYEQYF. In DNA, the CDR3 is TGTGCCAGCAGGCCAGGACAGGGCCCCTACGAGCAGTACTTC.

This clone was observed a handful of times. The chain couples TRBV19 to TRBJ1-5; no clear D gene. Germline values: CDR1 LNHDA, CDR2 SQIVND (reference sequence). This CDR3 has 12 amino acids. Trimming left V 6 bases short and J 0 bases short, with 3 bases between. The CDR3 region is CASSFSNQPQHF. The CDR3 region has the DNA TGTGCCAGTAGCTTTAGCAATCAGCCCCAGCATTTT.

The rearrangement joins TRBV10-3 to TRBJ1-3; D ambiguous. CDR1 and CDR2 (germline): ENHRY, SYGVKD. With 6 bases removed from V and 0 bases from J, the gap between germline ends came to 6 bases. The CDR3 length is 13 residues. This CDR3 reads CAIRTLSGNTIYF. The CDR3 nucleotides read TGTGCCATCAGGACCCTCTCTGGAAACACCATATATTTT.

This chain uses TRBV6-5 with TRBJ2-2; TRBD1 might be the D (6 bases). V gave up 2 bases and J gave up 6 bases, with 16 bases separating them. CDR1 and CDR2 from the germline V gene are MNHEY and SVGAGI. The CDR3 is 16 residues long. CDR3 sequence: CASSYTNHRVAGELFF. In DNA form, the CDR3 reads TGTGCCAGCAGTTACACCAACCACAGGGTAGCCGGGGAGCTGTTTTTT.

This clone was detected once. V and J are TRBV7-2 and TRBJ2-7; D unresolved. The length of the CDR3 is 15 residues. The germline V gene has CDR1 SGHTA and CDR2 FQGNSA. V was clipped by 5 bases and J by 0 bases, with 14 bases between them. CDR3 sequence: CASSPGTIRSYEQYF. CDR3 bases: TGTGCCAGCAGCCCCGGCACGATCCGCTCCTACGAGCAGTACTTC.

The chain uses TRBV5-1 and TRBJ2-5; D remains unclear. The V end was cut by 0 bases, the J end by 1 base, with 13 bases between. This CDR3 spans 16 amino acids. Germline CDR1 is SGHRS and CDR2 is YFSETQ. The CDR3 DNA sequence: TGCGCCAGCAGCTTGGCACGTCTGGGGTCCCAAGAGACCCAGTACTTC. Protein: CASSLARLGSQETQYF.

This clone was found a few times. This sequence joins TRBV11-1 and TRBJ2-1, with 9 positions matching TRBD1. The CDR3 is 17 residues long. The V and J ends lost 4 bases and 8 bases, in that order; junction bases with no gene match: 15. Germline V CDR1 and CDR2: SGHAT, FQDESV (reference sequence). CDR3 in amino acids: CASSSLSGTGMIYEQFF. The CDR3 nucleotides read TGTGCCAGCAGCTCCCTCTCCGGGACAGGGATGATCTATGAGCAGTTCTTC.